One and the same sample provided the 16 T cell receptor beta chains below, sequenced in a study of spatial heterogeneity in lung cancer. No antigen is known for these receptors. Study results and limitations: Tumoral mutation counts were tracked by counts of expanded intratumoral alpha and beta TCRs.

TCRdb fed the 5' RACE reads into MiXCR, producing one record per CDR3 protein. The table shows roughly 1,500 distinct CDR3 sequences, with 5.5% to 7% occurring only once. The time point denotes: sample taken at primary tumor resection. Material: lung tumor tissue, obtained at surgery. Every receptor here comes from a female donor with early-stage non-small cell lung cancer.

Points on this clonotype: Because this beta chain is a stray read in a library intended to capture alpha chains, its abundance should not be given much weight. J is TRBJ1-1 and V is TRBV5-4, with a tentative D call TRBD1 (5 bases). With 0 bases removed from V and 0 bases from J, the gap between germline ends came to 9 bases. Germline-derived CDR1 and CDR2 are SGHNT and YYREEE (reference sequence). This CDR3 comprises 15 residues. This chain's CDR3 is CASSLERGMNTEAFF. The CDR3 nucleotides read TGTGCCAGCAGCTTGGAGCGGGGCATGAACACTGAAGCTTTCTTT.

This clonotype counts as medium-sized. This beta chain was picked up by a library intended for alpha chains and is off target, so its count carries little meaning. The chain recombines TRBV30 with TRBJ1-1; D gene uncertain. Trimming removed 2 bases from V and 4 bases from J, with 11 bases in between. The CDR3 contains 13 residues. Germline lookup yields CDR1 GTSNPN and CDR2 SVGIG (reference sequence). CDR3 DNA: TGTGCCTGGAGTAGGGATCTGGGCACTGAAGCTTTCTTT. Its protein product is CAWSRDLGTEAFF.

This clonotype was seen a few times. This beta chain is an off-target read within a library intended for alpha chains, so its frequency means little. The rearrangement joins TRBV5-4 to TRBJ2-3, with 7 bases that match TRBD2. The CDR3 totals 14 residues. Germline assignment: CDR1 SGHNT and CDR2 YYREEE (reference sequence). Germline trimming cut 1 base from V and 6 bases from J; bases unmatched to any gene: 5. CDR3 loop: CASSLWGGWDTQYF. For the CDR3, the DNA is TGTGCCAGCAGCTTGTGGGGGGGTTGGGATACGCAGTATTTT. The entire variable domain, with the rest obtained from reference TRBV5-4 and TRBJ2-3, is as follows: ETGVTQSPTHLIKTRGQQVTLRCSSQSGHNTVSWYQQALGQGPQFIFQYYREEENGRGNFPPRFSGLQFPNYSSELNVNALELDDSALYLCASSLWGGWDTQYFGPGTRLTVL.

This clonotype qualifies as medium-sized. This beta chain turned up in a library designed for alpha chains; as an off-target read, its abundance says little. The V gene is TRBV2, the J gene TRBJ1-4; D is ambiguous. Germline-derived CDR1 and CDR2 are SNHLY and FYNNEI. The CDR3 consists of 14 residues. With 6 bases removed from V and 5 bases from J, the gap between germline ends came to 13 bases. The CDR3 nucleotides read TGTGCCAGCAGAAGAAGGCTAGCGAATGAAAAACTGTTTTTT. Translation: CASRRRLANEKLFF.

A few counts support this clonotype. This beta chain represents an off-target read in a library built for alpha chains; its size is of limited meaning. The chain recombines TRBV11-2 with TRBJ1-6; a weak D match, TRBD1 (5 bases). Per the germline V gene, CDR1 is SGHAT and CDR2 is FQNNGV. Trimming cost V 1 base and J 7 bases, with 8 bases left between them. The CDR3 has 14 residues. The CDR3 sequence: CASSLGWGNSPLHF. DNA for the CDR3: TGTGCCAGCAGCTTAGGGTGGGGGAATTCACCCCTCCACTTT.

Note on this clonotype: A read error may produce the germline difference seen at one junction end. Within a library made for alpha chains, this beta chain is off target, and its count is uninformative. The CDR3 sequence is CASSYGCNGQFF. Here the CDR3 DNA reads TGTGCCAGCAGTTACGGTTGCAATGGGCAGTTCTTC. The V gene is TRBV28, the J gene TRBJ2-1, with D unresolved. In germline, CDR1 is MDHEN, CDR2 SYDVKM. This CDR3 region has 12 residues. The full variable domain, completed using reference TRBV28 and TRBJ2-1, is DVKVTQSSRYLVKRTGEKVFLECVQDMDHENMFWYRQDPGLGLRLIYFSYDVKMKEKGDIPEGYSVSREKKERFSLILESASTNQTSMYLCASSYGCNGQFFGPGTRLTVL.

By share, this clonotype counts as medium-sized. This beta chain appears as a stray read in a library generated for alpha chains; its size is not informative. The rearrangement uses TRBV9 and TRBJ2-7; 8 bases fit TRBD1. The CDR3 is 16 residues long. The germline V gene has CDR1 SGDLS and CDR2 YYNGEE. After removal of 3 bases from V and 3 bases from J, the junction contained 11 bases not matched to a gene. The CDR3 sequence: CASSASFRGRFYEQYV. The DNA for the CDR3 is TGTGCCAGCAGCGCCTCTTTCAGGGGGCGCTTCTACGAGCAGTACGTC.

This clonotype is classed as medium-sized. The library was designed around alpha chains, so this beta chain is a stray read whose abundance carries little weight. The chain couples TRBV18 to TRBJ1-2, with D unclear. Looked up from germline, CDR1 is KGHSH and CDR2 is LQKENI. The CDR3 is 12 residues long. V lost 2 bases to trimming and J lost 4 bases, with 5 bases between them. For the CDR3, the DNA is TGTGCCAGCTCACCAAGTTTCTATGGCTACACCTTC. Protein product: CASSPSFYGYTF.

This clonotype is judged medium-sized. A library made for alpha chains picked up this beta chain off target, so its size means little. V gene TRBV7-9 combines with J gene TRBJ2-1; TRBD2 matches 7 bases. The CDR3 sequence is 15 residues long. With V trimmed by 6 bases and J by 8 bases, 13 bases remained unmatched. Germline V lookup: CDR1 SEHNR, CDR2 FQNEAQ (reference sequence). The CDR3 is CASSIKAGTVDEQFF. In DNA form, the CDR3 reads TGTGCCAGCAGTATAAAAGCGGGGACCGTCGATGAGCAGTTCTTC.

Notes on this clonotype: This beta chain is an off-target read within a library intended for alpha chains, so its frequency means little. The genes are TRBV6-5 and TRBJ2-7; TRBD2 agrees at 10 bases. J lost 4 bases, V lost 6 bases, and 9 bases had no gene match. The CDR3 is made up of 15 amino acids. Germline CDR1 is MNHEY and CDR2 is SVGAGI. The CDR3 DNA follows: TGTGCCAGCAGGGGAGGGCTAGCGGGAGTTTACGAGCAGTACTTC. Its protein is CASRGGLAGVYEQYF.

By share, this clonotype ranks as medium-sized. This beta chain lies outside the target of a library built for alpha chains; its clone size means little. This chain joins TRBV28 and TRBJ2-3; the D gene is possibly TRBD2 (6 bases). Germline CDR1 is MDHEN and CDR2 is SYDVKM. V lost 6 bases, J lost 5 bases, and 12 bases lay in between. The CDR3 is 13 amino acids. As DNA, the CDR3 is TGTGCCAGCAGCCCAACGGGACTAGATACGCAGTATTTT. Translated: CASSPTGLDTQYF.

This clonotype is labeled medium-sized (0.01 to 0.1%). This beta chain was picked up by a library intended for alpha chains and is off target, so its count carries little meaning. CDR3 DNA sequence: TGCGCCAGCATCGAGCGGGGGGCCGTGGCGGATACGCAGTATTTT. As protein: CASIERGAVADTQYF. The chain recombines TRBV10-2 with TRBJ2-3; 9 bases agree with TRBD2. V shed 7 bases, J shed 6 bases, and the junction held 11 bases outside the gene matches. The CDR3 spans 15 residues. The germline V gene has CDR1 WSHSY and CDR2 SAAADI.

This clonotype counts as medium-sized (0.01 to 0.1%). The size of this beta chain means little, since it is a stray read in a library made for alpha chains. The rearrangement joins TRBV13 to TRBJ1-5; TRBD1 is a possible D gene (5 bases). The V end was cut by 4 bases, the J end by 1 base, with 11 bases between. Germline assignment: CDR1 PRHDT and CDR2 FYEKMQ (reference sequence). The CDR3 has 15 residues. The CDR3 DNA is TGTGCCAGCAGCTCGGGACCCGGGAGCAATCAGCCCCAGCATTTT. It yields the protein CASSSGPGSNQPQHF.

By share, this clonotype counts as medium-sized. This beta chain is an unintended read in a library built for alpha chains; its size means little. The gene calls are TRBV5-4 and TRBJ2-5; tentatively, D is TRBD1 (5 bases). The CDR3 sequence is 14 residues long. The germline V gene encodes CDR1 SGHNT and CDR2 YYREEE (reference sequence). V dropped 1 base and J dropped 5 bases, with 12 bases sitting between them. The CDR3 DNA is TGTGCCAGCAGCTTGAGAGAGGACAAGGAGACCCAGTACTTC. Its protein is CASSLREDKETQYF.

In its sample, this clonotype is large. For a library built for alpha chains, this beta chain is a stray read; little rests on its size. The chain links TRBV4-1 to TRBJ1-6, with unresolved D. CDR3 length: 17 residues. With 0 bases removed from V and 0 bases from J, the gap between germline ends came to 9 bases. Per the germline V gene, CDR1 is MGHRA and CDR2 is YSYEKL. The CDR3 nucleotides read TGCGCCAGCAGCCAAGAGCCGTCGAGCTCCTATAATTCACCCCTCCACTTT. It encodes CASSQEPSSSYNSPLHF.

By sample fraction, this clonotype is medium-sized. The size of this beta chain means little, since it is a stray read in a library made for alpha chains. The chain joins TRBV30 to TRBJ2-2, with a possible D match to TRBD2 (5 bases). The germline V gene encodes CDR1 GTSNPN and CDR2 SVGIG (reference sequence). V lost 3 bases and J 7 bases, leaving 12 bases between the germline ends. This CDR3 comprises 13 residues. The CDR3 DNA is TGTGCCTGGAGAAGCGGAAGCGTCGGGGAGCTGTTTTTT. It specifies CAWRSGSVGELFF. Filled out from reference TRBV30 and TRBJ2-2, the complete variable domain reads SQTIHQWPATLVQPVGSPLSLECTVEGTSNPNLYWYRQAAGRGLQLLFYSVGIGQISSEVPQNLSASRPQDRQFILSSKKLLLSDSGFYLCAWRSGSVGELFFGEGSRLTVL.